What follows are 22 T cell receptor beta chains derived from one specimen sequenced in a study of early T cells in non-severe SARS-CoV-2 infection. A single record per CDR3 protein comes from TCRdb applying MiXCR to the 5' RACE reads. Found here are approximately 76,000 distinct CDR3 sequences, roughly an eighth of them singletons; the top ten hold 3%. Sample: whole blood. The receptors stem from an adult who was a healthcare worker with PCR-confirmed SARS-CoV-2 infection or an uninfected control (not recorded which).

This clonotype was counted only a few times. Here the CDR3 reads CASSLEIGRNEKLFF. The CDR3, as DNA: TGTGCCAGCAGCTTAGAGATTGGCCGGAATGAAAAACTGTTTTTT. V gene TRBV7-2 combines with J gene TRBJ1-4; D gene ambiguous. V shed 1 base and J shed 5 bases, with 11 bases lying between them. This CDR3 is 15 amino acids long. Germline assignment: CDR1 SGHTA and CDR2 FQGNSA.

This clonotype was observed at least ten times. The rearrangement joins TRBV5-5 to TRBJ2-3, with D unclear. The CDR3 extends over 15 amino acids. V was shortened by 1 base and J by 0 bases, with 9 bases between the two germline ends. Per germline, CDR1 SGHKS and CDR2 YYEKEE (reference sequence). The CDR3 nucleotides read TGTGCCAGCAGCTTGTGGTTTGGGAGCACAGATACGCAGTATTTT. Residues: CASSLWFGSTDTQYF.

The chain recombines TRBV20-1 with TRBJ1-4; D might be TRBD1 (6 bases). Trimming shortened V by 3 bases and J by 4 bases, and 12 bases separated the two germline ends. The CDR3 is 14 residues long. Germline V gene lookup returns CDR1 DFQATT and CDR2 SNEGSKA (reference sequence). For the CDR3, the DNA is TGCAGTGCTAGTGGGGGCCTCTTTAATGAAAAACTGTTTTTT. It is translated as CSASGGLFNEKLFF.

The sample holds many counts of this clonotype. The V and J genes are TRBV3-1 and TRBJ1-3; D possibly corresponds to TRBD1 (6 bases). Trimming took 7 bases from V and 5 from J, leaving 27 bases between them. Germline V gene data show CDR1 as LGHDT and CDR2 as YNNKEL (reference sequence). This CDR3 is 18 amino acids long. CDR3 bases: TGTGCCAGCAACCCCCCAGGACAGTATGTTTTCGGGAGAAACACCATATATTTT. Amino acids: CASNPPGQYVFGRNTIYF. Full variable domain (missing parts from reference TRBV3-1 and TRBJ1-3): DTAVSQTPKYLVTQMGNDKSIKCEQNLGHDTMYWYKQDSKKFLKIMFSYNNKELIINETVPNRFSPKSPDKAHLNLHINSLELGDSAVYFCASNPPGQYVFGRNTIYFGEGSWLTVV.

There are a few counts of this clonotype. This sequence joins TRBV19 and TRBJ2-1; 9 bases line up with TRBD1. J was trimmed by 12 bases and V by 5 bases; bases with no gene match: 5. Germline V gene lookup returns CDR1 LNHDA and CDR2 SQIVND (reference sequence). The CDR3 length is 12 residues. For the CDR3, the DNA is TGTGCCAGTAGTTTCACAGGGGGCGGGCAGTTCTTC. This encodes CASSFTGGGQFF.

This clonotype was detected ten times or more. The V call is TRBV18, the J call TRBJ2-3; D gene ambiguous. The V gene's germline CDR1 is KGHSH and CDR2 LQKENI. V was cut by 6 bases and J by 6 bases, with 13 bases left in between. CDR3 length equals 13 residues. CDR3 loop: CASSGFSEDTQYF. The CDR3 DNA is TGTGCCAGCTCTGGTTTTTCGGAGGATACGCAGTATTTT.

The chain's CDR3 is CASSLVRGASGGYEQYF. The DNA for the CDR3 is TGTGCCAGCAGTTTAGTACGGGGGGCGTCCGGGGGATACGAGCAGTACTTC. The chain links TRBV27 to TRBJ2-7; D might be TRBD2 (7 bases). Looked up from germline, CDR1 is MNHEY and CDR2 is SMNVEV (reference sequence). This CDR3 contains 17 residues. Trimming removed 2 bases at V and 4 bases at J, with 21 bases between.

This clonotype was detected a few times. The rearrangement uses TRBV11-2 and TRBJ1-6, with TRBD1 matching 9 bases. The length of the CDR3 is 19 residues. Germline V CDR1 and CDR2: SGHAT, FQNNGV. The junction had 11 bases not matched to a gene; V was cut back by 5 bases and J by 0 bases. CDR3 nucleotide sequence: TGTGCCAGCAGCCCAGAAGCGGACAGGGGCCTCTCCTATAATTCACCCCTCCACTTT. Protein sequence: CASSPEADRGLSYNSPLHF. The complete variable domain, with remaining parts taken from reference TRBV11-2 and TRBJ1-6, reads EAGVAQSPRYKIIEKRQSVAFWCNPISGHATLYWYQQILGQGPKLLIQFQNNGVVDDSQLPKDRFSAERLKGVDSTLKIQPAKLEDSAVYLCASSPEADRGLSYNSPLHFGNGTRLTVT.

This clonotype was seen a handful of times. This chain links TRBV7-8 with TRBJ2-3; either TRBD1 or TRBD2 may fit D (5 bases each). V was cut by 6 bases and J by 2 bases, with 12 bases left in between. The CDR3 is made up of 14 amino acids. The germline V gene has CDR1 SGHVS and CDR2 FQNEAQ. CDR3 sequence reads: CASSPRDPTDTQYF. Here the CDR3 DNA reads TGTGCCAGCAGTCCTCGGGACCCCACAGATACGCAGTATTTT.

A few counts support this clonotype. V gene TRBV29-1 combines with J gene TRBJ2-1, with D possibly TRBD1 on 6 matching bases. The CDR3 runs 12 residues. Germline-derived CDR1 and CDR2 are SQVTM and ANQGSEA. Trimming took off 0 bases at V and 10 bases at J, with 10 bases between the two ends. CDR3 DNA sequence: TGCAGCGTTGAAGAAGGGGGTGCGGAGCAGTTCTTC. Translating it yields CSVEEGGAEQFF.

A few counts support this clonotype. J is TRBJ1-1 and V is TRBV7-9, with 9 bases that match TRBD1. Per the germline V gene, CDR1 is SEHNR and CDR2 is FQNEAQ (reference sequence). V shed 10 bases, J shed 1 base, and the junction held 10 bases outside the gene matches. The CDR3 consists of 15 residues. The CDR3 here is CATTLTGGENTEAFF. Written as DNA, the CDR3 is TGTGCCACTACACTCACAGGGGGCGAGAACACTGAAGCTTTCTTT.

In this sample, this clonotype turned up a few times. The rearrangement uses TRBV4-2 and TRBJ2-1, with TRBD2 matching over 11 bases. V trimming: 5 bases; J trimming: 6 bases; junction bases outside the gene matches: 6. The length of the CDR3 is 15 residues. Germline lookup yields CDR1 LGHNA and CDR2 YNFKEQ. The CDR3 nucleotides are TGTGCCAGCAGCGCACTAGCGGGGGTGACCAATGAGCAGTTCTTC. Its translation is CASSALAGVTNEQFF.

Comments on this clonotype: This may stem from a read error, because a much larger clone lies one nucleotide away. The chain uses TRBV15 and TRBJ2-7, with D perhaps matching TRBD1 (9 bases). Germline lookup yields CDR1 LNHNV and CDR2 YYDKDF (reference sequence). The CDR3 is made up of 14 amino acids. The CDR3 DNA reads TGTGTCACCCGGGGGGGACAGGGACCCTACGAGCAGTACTTC. Protein: CVTRGGQGPYEQYF.

This clonotype has at least ten counts. This CDR3 is CASSLAGGLVADTQYF. CDR3 DNA: TGTGCCAGCAGCTTAGCGGGGGGCCTGGTCGCAGATACGCAGTATTTT. The chain links TRBV7-9 to TRBJ2-3, with D possibly being TRBD1 or TRBD2 (6 bases each). The CDR3 extends over 16 amino acids. Between the trimmed V and J ends, which lost 0 bases and 4 bases, there was a span of 14 bases. CDR1 is SEHNR, CDR2 FQNEAQ, per germline (reference sequence).

This clonotype was seen only a few times. This rearrangement joins TRBV2 to TRBJ2-7; no firm D call. The CDR3 is 14 residues long. V was clipped by 5 bases and J by 6 bases, with 17 bases between them. Germline V gene data show CDR1 as SNHLY and CDR2 as FYNNEI. CDR3 loop: CASSLDPPRGEQYF. The CDR3 coding sequence is TGTGCCAGCAGTCTTGATCCCCCCCGAGGCGAGCAGTACTTC.

The J gene is TRBJ2-7, the V gene TRBV12-3 or TRBV12-4, with D maybe TRBD2 (6 bases). Trimming shortened V by 7 bases and J by 3 bases, and 10 bases separated the two germline ends. The CDR3 extends over 12 amino acids. In DNA form, the CDR3 reads TGTGCCAGCACCCCGGACTACTACGAGCAGTACTTC. Its protein is CASTPDYYEQYF.

The chain recombines TRBV6-2 or TRBV6-3 with TRBJ1-1; D is undetermined. The V and J ends lost 5 bases and 1 base respectively, with 5 bases between them. There are 12 residues in the CDR3. Germline V gene lookup returns CDR1 MNHEY and CDR2 SVGEGT. CDR3 DNA: TGTGCCAGCAGTCGGGCGAACACTGAAGCTTTCTTT. It is translated as CASSRANTEAFF.

This clonotype was counted at least ten times. The CDR3 sequence is CASSPGLIYEQYF. The CDR3 region has the DNA TGTGCCAGCAGCCCGGGACTGATCTACGAGCAGTACTTC. V and J are TRBV12-3 or TRBV12-4 and TRBJ2-7; possibly TRBD2 for D (6 bases). The V gene lost 6 bases and the J gene lost 3 bases, with 12 bases spanning the gap. The CDR3 runs 13 residues.

This clonotype was detected a few times. The V call is TRBV7-9, the J call TRBJ2-1; tentative D call: TRBD1 (6 bases). The V end was cut by 6 bases, the J end by 7 bases, with 25 bases between. Germline V gives CDR1 SEHNR, CDR2 FQNEAQ (reference sequence). CDR3 size: 17 residues. Written as DNA, the CDR3 is TGTGCCAGCAGTGGGCAAACTAAGACAGGCCCTGGGAATGAGCAGTTCTTC. Its protein product is CASSGQTKTGPGNEQFF.

This chain links TRBV3-1 with TRBJ2-5, with 9 bases matching TRBD2. The CDR3 totals 15 residues. The germline V gene encodes CDR1 LGHDT and CDR2 YNNKEL (reference sequence). V shed 3 bases and J 3 bases; nucleotides not matched to a gene: 5. Here the CDR3 reads CASSHQGLAKETQYF. The CDR3 coding sequence is TGTGCCAGCAGCCACCAGGGACTAGCCAAAGAGACCCAGTACTTC.

This clonotype was counted between two and nine times. The chain recombines TRBV15 with TRBJ2-3; D remains ambiguous. V shed 5 bases and J shed 8 bases, with 11 bases lying between them. Per germline, CDR1 LNHNV and CDR2 YYDKDF (reference sequence). The CDR3 contains 12 residues. The CDR3 DNA reads TGTGCCACCAGCCGAGCTGACGGTACGCAGTATTTT. Protein product: CATSRADGTQYF.

This rearrangement joins TRBV3-1 to TRBJ2-5; D is unclear. Trimming cost V 2 bases and J 5 bases, with 6 bases left between them. The CDR3 loop spans 12 amino acids. CDR1 LGHDT and CDR2 YNNKEL come from the germline V gene (reference sequence). Here the CDR3 DNA reads TGTGCCAGCAGCCAAACCGGGGAGACCCAGTACTTC. Protein sequence: CASSQTGETQYF.